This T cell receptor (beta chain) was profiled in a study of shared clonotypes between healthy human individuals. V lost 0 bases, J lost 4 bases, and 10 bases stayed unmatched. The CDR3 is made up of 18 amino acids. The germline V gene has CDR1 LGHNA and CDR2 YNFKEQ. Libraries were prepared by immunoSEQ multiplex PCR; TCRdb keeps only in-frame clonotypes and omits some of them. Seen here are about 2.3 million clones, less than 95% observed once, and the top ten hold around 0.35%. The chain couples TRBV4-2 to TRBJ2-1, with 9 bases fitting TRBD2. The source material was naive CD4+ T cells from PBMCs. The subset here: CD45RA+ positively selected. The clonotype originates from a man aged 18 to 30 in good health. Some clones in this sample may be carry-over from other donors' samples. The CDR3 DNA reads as TGTGCCAGCAGCCAAGATGAGCTAGCGGGGCGGTTTTACAATGAGCAGTTCTTC. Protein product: CASSQDELAGRFYNEQFF.